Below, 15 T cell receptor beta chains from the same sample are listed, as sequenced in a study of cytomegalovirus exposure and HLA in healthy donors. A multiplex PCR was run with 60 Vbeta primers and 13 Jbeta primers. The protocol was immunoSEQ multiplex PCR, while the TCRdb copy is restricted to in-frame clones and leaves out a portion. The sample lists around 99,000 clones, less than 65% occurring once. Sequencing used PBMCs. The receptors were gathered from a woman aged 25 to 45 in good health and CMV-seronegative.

CDR3 protein: CASSLSADRGRGQPQHF. CDR3 DNA sequence: TGTGCCAGCAGTTTATCGGCCGACAGGGGGCGCGGACAGCCCCAGCATTTT. This chain links TRBV27 with TRBJ1-5; 10 bases are shared with TRBD1. J lost 7 bases, V lost 0 bases, and 9 bases had no gene match. The CDR3 is 17 amino acids. Germline CDR1 is MNHEY and CDR2 is SMNVEV (reference sequence).

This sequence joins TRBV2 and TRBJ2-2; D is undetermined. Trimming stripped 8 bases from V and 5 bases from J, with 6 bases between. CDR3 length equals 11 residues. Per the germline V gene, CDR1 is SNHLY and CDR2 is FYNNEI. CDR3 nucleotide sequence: TGTGCCAGCCTCGAGACCGGGGAGCTGTTTTTT. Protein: CASLETGELFF.

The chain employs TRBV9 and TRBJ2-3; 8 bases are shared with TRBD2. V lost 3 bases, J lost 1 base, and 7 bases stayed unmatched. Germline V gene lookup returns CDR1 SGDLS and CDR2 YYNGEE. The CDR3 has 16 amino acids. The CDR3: CASSAPTSARTDTQYF. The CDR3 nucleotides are TGTGCCAGCAGCGCCCCGACTAGCGCACGCACAGATACGCAGTATTTT. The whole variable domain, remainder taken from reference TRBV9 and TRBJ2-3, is DSGVTQTPKHLITATGQRVTLRCSPRSGDLSVYWYQQSLDQGLQFLIQYYNGEERAKGNILERFSAQQFPDLHSELNLSSLELGDSALYFCASSAPTSARTDTQYFGPGTRLTVL.

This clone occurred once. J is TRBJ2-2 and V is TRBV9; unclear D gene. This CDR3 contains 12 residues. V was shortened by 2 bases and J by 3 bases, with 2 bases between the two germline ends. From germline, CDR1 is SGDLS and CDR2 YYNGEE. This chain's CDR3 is CASSVDTGELFF. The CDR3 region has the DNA TGTGCCAGCAGCGTCGACACCGGGGAGCTGTTTTTT.

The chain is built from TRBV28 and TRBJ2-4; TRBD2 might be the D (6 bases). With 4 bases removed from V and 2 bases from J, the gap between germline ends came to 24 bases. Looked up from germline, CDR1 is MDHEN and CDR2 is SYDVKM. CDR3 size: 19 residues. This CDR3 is CASSSYLSAASATKNIQYF. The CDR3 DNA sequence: TGTGCCAGCAGTTCCTACTTGAGCGCGGCTAGCGCGACCAAAAACATTCAGTACTTC.

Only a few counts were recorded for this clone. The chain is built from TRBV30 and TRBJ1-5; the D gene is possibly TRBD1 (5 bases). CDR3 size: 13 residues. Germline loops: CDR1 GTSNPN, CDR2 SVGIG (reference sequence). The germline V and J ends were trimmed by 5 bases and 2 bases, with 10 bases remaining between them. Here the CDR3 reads CAWGGKGNQPQHF. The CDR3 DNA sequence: TGTGCCTGGGGGGGGAAGGGCAATCAGCCCCAGCATTTT.

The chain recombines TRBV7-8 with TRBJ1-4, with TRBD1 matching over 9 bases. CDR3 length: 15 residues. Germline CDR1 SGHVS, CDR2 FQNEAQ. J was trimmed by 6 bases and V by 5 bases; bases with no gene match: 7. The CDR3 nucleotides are TGTGCCAGCAGCGTGCCCGGGACAGGGCATGAAAAACTGTTTTTT. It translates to CASSVPGTGHEKLFF.

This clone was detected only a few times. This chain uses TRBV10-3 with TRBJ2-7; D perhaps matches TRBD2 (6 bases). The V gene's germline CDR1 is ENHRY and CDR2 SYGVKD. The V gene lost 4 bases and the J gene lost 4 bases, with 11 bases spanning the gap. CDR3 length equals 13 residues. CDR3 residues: CAISAGGTYEQYF. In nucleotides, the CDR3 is TGTGCCATCAGTGCTGGGGGGACGTACGAGCAGTACTTC.

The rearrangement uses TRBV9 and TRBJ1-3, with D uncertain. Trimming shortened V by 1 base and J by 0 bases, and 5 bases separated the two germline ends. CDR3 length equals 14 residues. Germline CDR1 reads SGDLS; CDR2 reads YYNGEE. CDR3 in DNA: TGTGCCAGCAGCGTATATAGCTCTGGAAACACCATATATTTT. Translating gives CASSVYSSGNTIYF.

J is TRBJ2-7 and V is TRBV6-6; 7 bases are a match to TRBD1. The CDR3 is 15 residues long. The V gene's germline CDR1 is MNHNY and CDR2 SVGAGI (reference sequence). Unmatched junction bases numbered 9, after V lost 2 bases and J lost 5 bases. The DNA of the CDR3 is TGTGCCAGCAGTTACAACGGACAGGTTGCAGACGAGCAGTACTTC. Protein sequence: CASSYNGQVADEQYF.

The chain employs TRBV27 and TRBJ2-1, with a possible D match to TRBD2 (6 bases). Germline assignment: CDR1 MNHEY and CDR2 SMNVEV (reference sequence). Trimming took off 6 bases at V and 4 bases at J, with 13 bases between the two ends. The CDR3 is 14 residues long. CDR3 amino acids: CASSWGEVYNEQFF. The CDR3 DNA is TGTGCCAGCAGCTGGGGGGAAGTATACAATGAGCAGTTCTTC.

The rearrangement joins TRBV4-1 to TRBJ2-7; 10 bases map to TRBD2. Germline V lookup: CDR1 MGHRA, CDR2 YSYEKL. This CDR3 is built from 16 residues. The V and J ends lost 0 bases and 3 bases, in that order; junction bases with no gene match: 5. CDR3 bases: TGCGCCAGCAGCCAAGATGCTAGCGGGGGTCTCTACGAGCAGTACTTC. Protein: CASSQDASGGLYEQYF.

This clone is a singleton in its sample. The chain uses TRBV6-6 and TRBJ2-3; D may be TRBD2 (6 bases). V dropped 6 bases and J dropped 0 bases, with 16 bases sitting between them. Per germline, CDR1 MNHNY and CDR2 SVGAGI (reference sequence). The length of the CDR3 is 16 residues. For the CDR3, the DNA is TGTGCCAGCAGCCCCCGGGGAGGCCCGAGCACAGATACGCAGTATTTT. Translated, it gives CASSPRGGPSTDTQYF.

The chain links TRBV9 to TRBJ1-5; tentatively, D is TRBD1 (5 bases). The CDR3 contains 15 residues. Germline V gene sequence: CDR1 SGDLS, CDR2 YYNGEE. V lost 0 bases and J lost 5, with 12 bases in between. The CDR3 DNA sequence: TGTGCCAGCAGCGTAGGTAGGGGCCGTGATCAGCCCCAGCATTTT. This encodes CASSVGRGRDQPQHF.

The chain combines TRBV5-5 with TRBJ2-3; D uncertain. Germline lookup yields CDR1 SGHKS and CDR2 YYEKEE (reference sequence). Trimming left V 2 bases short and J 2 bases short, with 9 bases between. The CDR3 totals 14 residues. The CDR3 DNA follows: TGTGCCAGCAGCTTTTTAGTTTCCACAGATACGCAGTATTTT. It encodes CASSFLVSTDTQYF.